One sample yielded the 21 T cell receptor beta chains listed below, sequenced in a study of blood T cell repertoires in COVID-19. Assay: immunoSEQ multiplex PCR; the TCRdb copy retains only in-frame clones and omits some. The sample lists approximately 190,000 clones, about 88% occurring once. Sequenced: peripheral blood. These receptors were taken from a man aged 25 to 45 with active or convalescent COVID-19.

V usage is TRBV6-1 and J usage is TRBJ2-7, with a possible D match to TRBD2 (5 bases). Germline V gene data show CDR1 as MNHNS and CDR2 as SASEGT. V lost 2 bases to trimming and J lost 2 bases, with 16 bases between them. There are 16 residues in the CDR3. The CDR3 DNA reads TGTGCCAGCAGTGAAAGAGGAGGCACCTCCGCCTACGAGCAGTACGTC. Translating it yields CASSERGGTSAYEQYV.

The chain combines TRBV14 with TRBJ2-5; D might be TRBD2 (5 bases). The germline CDR1 and CDR2 sequences are SGHDN and FVKESK. This CDR3 contains 16 residues. V dropped 2 bases and J dropped 2 bases, with 15 bases sitting between them. The CDR3 loop reads CASSQMRAERQETQYF. CDR3 sequence (DNA): TGTGCCAGCAGCCAAATGAGGGCGGAAAGGCAAGAGACCCAGTACTTC.

The rearrangement joins TRBV5-1 to TRBJ1-2; D call uncertain. The CDR3 is 14 residues long. Trimming cost V 5 bases and J 4 bases, with 15 bases left between them. CDR1 is SGHRS and CDR2 is YFSETQ in the germline V gene. DNA for the CDR3: TGCGCCAGCAGTTTCCGAGAGGGCAGCTATGGCTACACCTTC. It yields the protein CASSFREGSYGYTF.

The chain uses TRBV10-1 and TRBJ2-3, with 8 bases fitting TRBD1. Germline trimming cut 4 bases from V and 3 bases from J; bases unmatched to any gene: 0. There are 13 residues in the CDR3. Germline V gives CDR1 WNHNN, CDR2 SYGVQD (reference sequence). This chain's CDR3 is CASSGTGTDTQYF. The CDR3 DNA follows: TGCGCCAGCAGTGGGACAGGGACAGATACGCAGTATTTT.

A note on this clone: The junction departs from germline at one end; a sequencing error may be responsible. The rearrangement joins TRBV10-3 to TRBJ1-1; no clear D. The CDR3 is 13 amino acids. Germline V lookup: CDR1 ENHRY, CDR2 SYGVKD. CDR3 in amino acids: CAISRSAGGETFF. The CDR3 DNA follows: TGTGCCATCAGTCGGTCCGCCGGCGGTGAAACTTTCTTT.

This chain links TRBV29-1 with TRBJ2-7; a possible D gene is TRBD2 (7 bases). Germline V gene sequence: CDR1 SQVTM, CDR2 ANQGSEA. The CDR3 consists of 14 residues. V lost 0 bases to trimming and J lost 3 bases, with 12 bases between them. The CDR3 DNA is TGCAGCGTTGAAGAAGGGGGGGGTTACTACGAGCAGTACTTC. Its translation: CSVEEGGGYYEQYF.

This clone was detected a few times. The rearrangement joins TRBV19 to TRBJ2-2, with 9 bases aligning to TRBD1. Germline V CDR1 and CDR2: LNHDA, SQIVND (reference sequence). V trimming: 7 bases; J trimming: 5 bases; junction bases outside the gene matches: 11. CDR3 length: 16 amino acids. The CDR3 protein is CASTATGQGGTGELFF. In DNA, the CDR3 is TGTGCCAGTACGGCGACGGGACAGGGCGGGACCGGGGAGCTGTTTTTT.

The chain employs TRBV5-1 and TRBJ1-4; 7 bases are a match to TRBD1. Germline V lookup: CDR1 SGHRS, CDR2 YFSETQ. Losses at the gene ends were 5 bases for V and 6 bases for J; bases not matched to a gene: 10. The CDR3 runs to 15 residues. The CDR3 region is CASRIGGPADEKLFF. For the CDR3, the DNA is TGCGCCAGCAGGATAGGGGGCCCGGCGGATGAAAAACTGTTTTTT.

The J gene is TRBJ1-4, the V gene TRBV11-3; 10 bases fit TRBD1. The CDR3 is 16 residues long. Germline loops: CDR1 SGHNT, CDR2 YENEEA. V lost 1 base and J lost 11; bases outside the gene matches: 10. CDR3 protein: CASSLATGTGVAKLFF. As DNA, the CDR3 is TGTGCCAGCAGCTTAGCCACCGGGACAGGGGTTGCGAAACTGTTTTTT.

V and J are TRBV15 and TRBJ1-1; D perhaps matches TRBD1 (6 bases). The CDR3 spans 15 residues. V was cut by 0 bases and J by 4 bases, with 12 bases left in between. CDR1 is LNHNV, CDR2 YYDKDF, per germline (reference sequence). The CDR3 bases are TGTGCCACCAGCAGAGATCGCCAGGGGTCCACTGAAGCTTTCTTT. It codes for CATSRDRQGSTEAFF.

The chain joins TRBV19 to TRBJ2-7; D is unclear. Trimming left V 5 bases short and J 4 bases short, with 6 bases between. Per germline, CDR1 LNHDA and CDR2 SQIVND (reference sequence). There are 11 residues in the CDR3. The CDR3 region has the DNA TGTGCCAGTAGTGTCGGGTACGAGCAGTACTTC. It encodes CASSVGYEQYF. Filled out from reference TRBV19 and TRBJ2-7, the complete variable domain reads DGGITQSPKYLFRKEGQNVTLSCEQNLNHDAMYWYRQDPGQGLRLIYYSQIVNDFQKGDIAEGYSVSREKKESFPLTVTSAQKNPTAFYLCASSVGYEQYFGPGTRLTVT.

This clone has just one count. V gene TRBV28 combines with J gene TRBJ2-4; D is perhaps TRBD2 (7 bases). This CDR3 region has 17 residues. Trimming took off 4 bases at V and 8 bases at J, with 24 bases between the two ends. Germline loops: CDR1 MDHEN, CDR2 SYDVKM. The CDR3 nucleotides read TGTGCCAGCAGTTACCCCGTGGGGGGGCCGTCAGGAGACATTCAGTACTTC. As protein: CASSYPVGGPSGDIQYF.

V and J are TRBV7-9 and TRBJ1-3, with D possibly being TRBD1 (5 bases). Germline V gives CDR1 SEHNR, CDR2 FQNEAQ (reference sequence). This CDR3 has 14 amino acids. The V end was cut by 5 bases, the J end by 1 base, with 9 bases between. The CDR3 nucleotides are TGTGCCAGCAGCGACGGGACTTCTGGAAACACCATATATTTT. Amino acids: CASSDGTSGNTIYF.

A few counts support this clone. The chain is built from TRBV11-2 and TRBJ2-7, with 7 bases aligning to TRBD2. CDR1 is SGHAT, CDR2 FQNNGV, per germline. The V gene end was trimmed by 4 bases and the J gene end by 3 bases; junction bases not matched to a gene: 12. The CDR3 totals 16 residues. The CDR3 spells CASSSPTEGRVYEQYF. Written as DNA, the CDR3 is TGTGCCAGCAGCTCACCTACCGAGGGGAGGGTCTACGAGCAGTACTTC. The whole variable domain, remainder taken from reference TRBV11-2 and TRBJ2-7, is EAGVAQSPRYKIIEKRQSVAFWCNPISGHATLYWYQQILGQGPKLLIQFQNNGVVDDSQLPKDRFSAERLKGVDSTLKIQPAKLEDSAVYLCASSSPTEGRVYEQYFGPGTRLTVT.

This chain links TRBV5-6 with TRBJ1-3, with D possibly matching TRBD1 (6 bases). The V gene lost 3 bases and the J gene lost 0 bases, with 10 bases spanning the gap. The germline V gene has CDR1 SGHDT and CDR2 YYEEEE. The CDR3 consists of 15 residues. The CDR3 bases are TGTGCCAGCAGCTCAGGGGCCAACTCTGGAAACACCATATATTTT. It codes for CASSSGANSGNTIYF.

As concerns this clone: The sample carries other DNA sequences with the same CDR3. This sequence joins TRBV5-4 and TRBJ2-2, with 15 bases matching TRBD2. The CDR3 extends over 17 amino acids. The ends lost 8 bases at V and 1 base at J; junction bases unmatched: 6. Germline-derived CDR1 and CDR2 are SGHNT and YYREEE (reference sequence). As DNA, the CDR3 is TGTGCCAGTCGGCCGGGACTAGCGGGGGGGAACACCGGGGAGCTGTTTTTT. Protein product: CASRPGLAGGNTGELFF.

The J gene is TRBJ1-4, the V gene TRBV21-1. TRBV21-1 is described as a pseudogene. This CDR3 spans 17 amino acids. The CDR3 sequence is CASSFRKGSGSGEKLFF. The CDR3, as DNA: TGTGCCAGCAGCTTTAGAAAGGGGTCCGGGAGCGGAGAAAAACTGTTTTTT.

This chain connects TRBV7-9 to TRBJ2-7, with 7 bases that match TRBD2. The CDR3 runs 15 residues. The J segment lost 1 base and the V segment lost 5 bases, leaving 8 bases of the junction unmatched. Germline lookup yields CDR1 SEHNR and CDR2 FQNEAQ (reference sequence). CDR3 nucleotide sequence: TGTGCCAGCAGCCCCGGGAGCGGGGCTTCCTACGAGCAGTACTTC. The encoded protein is CASSPGSGASYEQYF.

The chain employs TRBV11-3 and TRBJ2-3; TRBD2 aligns across 10 bases. V gave up 5 bases and J gave up 7 bases; unmatched junction bases: 9. The CDR3 consists of 15 residues. The germline gives CDR1 SGHNT, CDR2 YENEEA. As DNA, the CDR3 is TGTGCCAGCAGCCTCGCTGAGGGACTAGCGAATACGCAGTATTTT. Encoded protein: CASSLAEGLANTQYF.

This chain connects TRBV30 to TRBJ2-1, with 11 bases matching TRBD2. After removal of 4 bases from V and 5 bases from J, the junction contained 22 bases not matched to a gene. Germline CDR1 GTSNPN, CDR2 SVGIG (reference sequence). The CDR3 spans 20 residues. The CDR3 reads CAWIKLGVAGGPRPHNEQFF. DNA for the CDR3: TGTGCCTGGATAAAACTGGGGGTAGCGGGGGGGCCTCGACCCCACAATGAGCAGTTCTTC.

This clone was seen a few times. This chain links TRBV12-5 with TRBJ2-7; TRBD1 matches at 8 bases. V shed 5 bases, J shed 0 bases, and the junction held 6 bases outside the gene matches. From germline, CDR1 is LGHNT and CDR2 FRNRAP. This CDR3 has 15 residues. CDR3 sequence: CASGEDREYSYEQYV. Written as DNA, the CDR3 is TGTGCTAGTGGTGAGGACAGGGAGTACTCCTACGAGCAGTACGTC.